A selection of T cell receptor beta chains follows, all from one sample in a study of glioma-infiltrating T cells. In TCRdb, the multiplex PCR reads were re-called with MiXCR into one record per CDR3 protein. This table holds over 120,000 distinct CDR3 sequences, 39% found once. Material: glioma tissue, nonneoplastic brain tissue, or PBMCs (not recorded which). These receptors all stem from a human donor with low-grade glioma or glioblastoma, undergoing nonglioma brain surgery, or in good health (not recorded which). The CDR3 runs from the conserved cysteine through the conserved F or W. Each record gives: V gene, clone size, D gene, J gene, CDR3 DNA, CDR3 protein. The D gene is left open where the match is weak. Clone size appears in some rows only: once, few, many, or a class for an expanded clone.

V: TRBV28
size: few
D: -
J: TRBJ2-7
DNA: TGTGCCAGCAGTTTTCGGGGGGCGATCTCCTACGAGCAGTACTTC
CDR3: CASSFRGAISYEQYF

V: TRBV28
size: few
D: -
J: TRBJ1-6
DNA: TGTGCCAGCAGTTTAGCTGATTTGGATAATTCACCCCTCCACTTT
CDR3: CASSLADLDNSPLHF

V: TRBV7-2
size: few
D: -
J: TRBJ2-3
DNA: TGTGCCAGCACCCCGGGGTACCTTAGCACAGATACGCAGTATTTT
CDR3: CASTPGYLSTDTQYF

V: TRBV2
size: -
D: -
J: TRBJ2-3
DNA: TGTGCCAGCAGATCAGGGACCACAGATACGCAGTATTTT
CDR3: CASRSGTTDTQYF

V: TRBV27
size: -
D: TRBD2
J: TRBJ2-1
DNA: TGTGCCAGCAGTAGAGTCCGGGACTATCGGCAGTTCTTC
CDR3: CASSRVRDYRQFF

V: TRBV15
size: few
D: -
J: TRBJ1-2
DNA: TGTGCCACCAGCAGAGATCGCGGAGGGAACATCTATGGCTACACCTTC
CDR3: CATSRDRGGNIYGYTF

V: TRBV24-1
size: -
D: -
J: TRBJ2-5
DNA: TGTGCCACCAGTGACTCCGCCCCGGAGACCCAGTACTTC
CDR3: CATSDSAPETQYF

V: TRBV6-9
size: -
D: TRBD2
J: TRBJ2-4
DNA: TGTGCCAGCAGTTCAAGGACTAGCTCATCGAACATTCAGTACTTC
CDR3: CASSSRTSSSNIQYF

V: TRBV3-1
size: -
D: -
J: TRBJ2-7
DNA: TGTGCCAGCAGCCAAGCTCCTTCAGGGTACGAGCAGTACTTC
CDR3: CASSQAPSGYEQYF

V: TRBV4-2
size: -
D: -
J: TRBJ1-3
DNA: TGTGCCAGCAGCCAAGACCTCCCTCGCGGTGGTCCCGGAAACACCATATATTTT
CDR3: CASSQDLPRGGPGNTIYF

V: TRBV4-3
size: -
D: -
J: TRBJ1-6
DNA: TGCGCCAGCAGCCAAGATTATCCCTCATTTGCACCCCTCCACTTT
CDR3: CASSQDYPSFAPLHF

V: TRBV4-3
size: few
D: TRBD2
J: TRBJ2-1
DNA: TGCGCCAGCAGCCAAGAACCCGGACTAGCGGGATACAATGAGCAGTTCTTC
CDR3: CASSQEPGLAGYNEQFF

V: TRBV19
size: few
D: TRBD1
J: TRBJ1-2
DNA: TGTGCCAGTAGTGCCACAGGGGAATATGGCTACACCTTC
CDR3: CASSATGEYGYTF

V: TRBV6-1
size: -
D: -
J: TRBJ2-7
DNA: TGTGCCAGCACCTCAAACGGGGCAGGATACGAGCAGTACTTC
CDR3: CASTSNGAGYEQYF

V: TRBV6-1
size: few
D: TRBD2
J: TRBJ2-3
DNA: TGTGCCAGCACCACGGTAGCGGGGGGCACAGATACGCAGTATTTT
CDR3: CASTTVAGGTDTQYF

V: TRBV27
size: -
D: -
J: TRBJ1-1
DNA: TGTGCCAGCAGCCAAGGTCCGGGGAGTGTAGCTTTCTTT
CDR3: CASSQGPGSVAFF

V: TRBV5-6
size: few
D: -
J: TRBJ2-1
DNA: TGTGCCAGCAACGATGCCGATAGCCGGAGCTCCTACAATGAGCAGTTCTTC
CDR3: CASNDADSRSSYNEQFF

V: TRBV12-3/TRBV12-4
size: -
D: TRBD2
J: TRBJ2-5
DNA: TGTGCCAGCAGTTTAATAGCGGGGGGCATCCAAGAGACCCAGTACTTC
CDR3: CASSLIAGGIQETQYF

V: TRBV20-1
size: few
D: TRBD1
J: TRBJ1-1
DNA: TGCAGTGCTAGTGACAGGGGGACTGAAGCTTTCTTT
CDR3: CSASDRGTEAFF

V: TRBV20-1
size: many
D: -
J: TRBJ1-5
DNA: TGCAGTGCTAGAGACGGGAGTCAGCCCCAGCATTTT
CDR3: CSARDGSQPQHF

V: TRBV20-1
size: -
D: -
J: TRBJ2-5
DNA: TGCAGTGCTAGTTCTAGAGGAGAGACCCAGTACTTC
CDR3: CSASSRGETQYF

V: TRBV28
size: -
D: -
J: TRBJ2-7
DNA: TGTGCCAGCAGTCCCCTAGATTCCTACGAGCAGTACTTC
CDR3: CASSPLDSYEQYF

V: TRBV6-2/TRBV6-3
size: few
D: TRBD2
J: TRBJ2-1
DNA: TGTGCCAGCGCCCCGTCGACTAGCGTTTACAATGAGCAGTTCTTC
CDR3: CASAPSTSVYNEQFF

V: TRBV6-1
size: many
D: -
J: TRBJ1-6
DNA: TGTGCCAGCAGTGAAATGATCAAAAATTCACCCCTCCACTTT
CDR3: CASSEMIKNSPLHF

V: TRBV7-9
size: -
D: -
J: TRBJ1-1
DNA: TGTGCCAGCAGCTCGGACGCGGGGACGACTGAAGCTTTCTTT
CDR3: CASSSDAGTTEAFF

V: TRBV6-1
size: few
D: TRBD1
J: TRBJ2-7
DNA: TGTGCCAGCAGCCAGAACAGGGGGCTCTACGAGCAGTACTTC
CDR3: CASSQNRGLYEQYF

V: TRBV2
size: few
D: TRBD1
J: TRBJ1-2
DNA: TGTGCCAGCAGTGCCTCGGGACAGACTAACTATGGCTACACCTTC
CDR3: CASSASGQTNYGYTF

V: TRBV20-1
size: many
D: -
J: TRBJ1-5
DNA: TGCAGTGCGAGTGACATTAATAGCAATCAGCCCCAGCATTTT
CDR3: CSASDINSNQPQHF

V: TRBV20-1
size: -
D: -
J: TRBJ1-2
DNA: TGCAGTGCTAGGGGTGTCCGACACTCCTATGGCTACACCTTC
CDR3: CSARGVRHSYGYTF

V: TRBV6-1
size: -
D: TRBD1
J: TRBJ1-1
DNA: TGTGCCAGCAGAGAACAGGGGGCGACTGAAGCTTTCTTT
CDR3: CASREQGATEAFF

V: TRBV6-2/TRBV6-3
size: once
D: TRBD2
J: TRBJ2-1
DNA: TGTGCCAGAGGGACAGGTGGACTAGCGGGAGGTTATAATGAGCAGTTCTTC
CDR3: CARGTGGLAGGYNEQFF

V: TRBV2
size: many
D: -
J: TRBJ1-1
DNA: TGTGCCAGCGGACGGGAGATGACGCGGGGCACTGAAGCTTTCTTT
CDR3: CASGREMTRGTEAFF

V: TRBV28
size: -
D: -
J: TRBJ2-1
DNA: TGTGCCAGCAGCCCCCGCGCTAGTAATGAGCAGTTCTTC
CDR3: CASSPRASNEQFF

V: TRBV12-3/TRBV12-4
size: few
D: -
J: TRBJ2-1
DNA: TGTGCCAGCAGTTCACAGACCGAAAGTGAAGAGTTCTTC
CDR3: CASSSQTESEEFF

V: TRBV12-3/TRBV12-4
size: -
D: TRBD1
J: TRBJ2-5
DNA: TGTGCCAGCAGCGACAGGGGTAGTCAAGAGACCCAGTACTTC
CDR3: CASSDRGSQETQYF

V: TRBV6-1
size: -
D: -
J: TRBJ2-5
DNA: TGCGCCAGCAGCCGAGGGAATCTGGAGACCCAGTACTTC
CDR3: CASSRGNLETQYF

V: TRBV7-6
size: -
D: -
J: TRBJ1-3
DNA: TGTGCCAGCAGCAAGGGACAAGCCTCTGGAAACACCATATATTTT
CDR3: CASSKGQASGNTIYF

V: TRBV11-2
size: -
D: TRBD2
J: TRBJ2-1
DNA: TGTGCCAGCAGCTACATGGGTCTAGCGGGGGCGTCAACCTACAATGAGCAGTTCTTC
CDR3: CASSYMGLAGASTYNEQFF

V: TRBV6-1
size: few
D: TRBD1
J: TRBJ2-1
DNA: TGTGCCAGCAGTGCCCTACAGTTTACCATGACAGGGGTTCAGAATGAGCAGTTCTTC
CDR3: CASSALQFTMTGVQNEQFF

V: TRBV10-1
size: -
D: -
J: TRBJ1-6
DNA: TGCGCCAGCAGCACCGACAGGAATTCACCCCTCCACTTT
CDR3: CASSTDRNSPLHF

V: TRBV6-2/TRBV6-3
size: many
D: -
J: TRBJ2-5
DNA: TGTGCCAGCAGTTACTCGCCGACAGACCTGGAGACCCAGTACTTC
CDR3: CASSYSPTDLETQYF

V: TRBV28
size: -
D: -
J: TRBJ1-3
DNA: TGTGCCAGCAGTCCCGGGACCTCTGGAAACACCATATATTTT
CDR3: CASSPGTSGNTIYF

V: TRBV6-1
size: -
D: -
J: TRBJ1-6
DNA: TGTGCCAGCAGACAGAGTACCTCCTATAATTCACCCCTCCACTTT
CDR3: CASRQSTSYNSPLHF

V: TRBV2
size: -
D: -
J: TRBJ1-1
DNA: TGTGCCAGCAAAGTCTTACCCACTAACACTGAAGCTTTCTTT
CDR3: CASKVLPTNTEAFF

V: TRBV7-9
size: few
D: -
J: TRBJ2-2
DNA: TGTGCCAGCAGCCAGTCATCGAACACCGGGGAGCTGTTTTTT
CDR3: CASSQSSNTGELFF

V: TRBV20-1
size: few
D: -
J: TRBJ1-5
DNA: TGCAGTGCTGGATCGACCAGGATTAGCAATCAGCCCCAGCATTTT
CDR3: CSAGSTRISNQPQHF